The 5 T cell receptor beta chains below all came from one sample that was sequenced in a study of blood T cell repertoires in COVID-19. Sequencing was performed with immunoSEQ multiplex PCR; in TCRdb, only in-frame clones are kept and a portion is missing. The sample has around 130,000 clones, roughly four fifths seen once. The sequenced sample was peripheral blood. These receptors came from a human donor in a cohort sampled during active COVID-19.

V usage is TRBV27 and J usage is TRBJ2-3; 10 bases are a match to TRBD2. The CDR3 has 16 amino acids. The V gene end was trimmed by 5 bases and the J gene end by 5 bases; junction bases not matched to a gene: 10. The germline gives CDR1 MNHEY, CDR2 SMNVEV (reference sequence). The CDR3 protein is CASSRIAGGLRDTQYF. The CDR3 region has the DNA TGTGCCAGCAGTCGAATAGCGGGGGGCCTGAGAGATACGCAGTATTTT.

The V and J genes are TRBV14 and TRBJ2-1, with TRBD2 identical over 9 bases. The CDR3 length is 16 residues. Looked up from germline, CDR1 is SGHDN and CDR2 is FVKESK. V was clipped by 4 bases and J by 1 base; unmatched bases: 5. CDR3 region: CASSPISGGSYNEQFF. The CDR3 nucleotides read TGTGCCAGCAGCCCGATTAGCGGGGGATCCTACAATGAGCAGTTCTTC.

This clone was seen just once. The chain carries TRBV10-1 and TRBJ1-6; D is perhaps TRBD1 (6 bases). Germline CDR1 WNHNN, CDR2 SYGVQD (reference sequence). Trimming pared 5 bases from V and 7 bases from J, leaving 9 bases between. The CDR3 extends over 13 amino acids. The CDR3 nucleotides read TGCGCCAGCAGTTATACAGGGAATTCACCCCTCCACTTT. Translating gives CASSYTGNSPLHF.

V and J are TRBV3-1 (or the pseudogene TRBV3-2) and TRBJ2-3, with TRBD2 identical over 11 bases. Trimming at V came to 1 base and at J to 6 bases, leaving 9 bases not matched to a gene. The CDR3 has 17 residues. The germline V gene has CDR1 LGHDT and CDR2 YNNKEL (reference sequence). CDR3 in amino acids: CASSQGLTSGGTDTQYF. CDR3 bases: TGTGCCAGCAGCCAAGGCCTTACTAGCGGGGGAACCGATACGCAGTATTTT.

The count of this clone is one. The chain recombines TRBV18 with TRBJ2-1, with 12 bases identical to TRBD2. Germline CDR1 is KGHSH and CDR2 is LQKENI. Unmatched junction bases numbered 9, after V lost 3 bases and J lost 0 bases. The CDR3 has 19 residues. The CDR3 spells CASSPPRPGLAGSYNEQFF. CDR3 nucleotides: TGTGCCAGCTCACCCCCCCGACCGGGACTAGCGGGCTCCTACAATGAGCAGTTCTTC.